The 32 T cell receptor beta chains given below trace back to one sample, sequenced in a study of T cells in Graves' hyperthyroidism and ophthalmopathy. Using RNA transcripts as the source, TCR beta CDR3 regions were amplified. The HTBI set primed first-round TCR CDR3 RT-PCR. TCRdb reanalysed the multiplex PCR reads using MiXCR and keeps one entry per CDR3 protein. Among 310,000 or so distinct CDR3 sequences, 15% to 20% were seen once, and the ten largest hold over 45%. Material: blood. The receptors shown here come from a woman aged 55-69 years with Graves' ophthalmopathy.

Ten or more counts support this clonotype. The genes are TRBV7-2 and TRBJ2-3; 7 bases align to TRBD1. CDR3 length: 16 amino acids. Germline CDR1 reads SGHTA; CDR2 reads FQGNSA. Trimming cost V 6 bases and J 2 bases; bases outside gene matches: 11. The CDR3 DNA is TGTGCCAGCAGGACACGACCGGGACAGAACACAGATACGCAGTATTTT. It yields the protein CASRTRPGQNTDTQYF.

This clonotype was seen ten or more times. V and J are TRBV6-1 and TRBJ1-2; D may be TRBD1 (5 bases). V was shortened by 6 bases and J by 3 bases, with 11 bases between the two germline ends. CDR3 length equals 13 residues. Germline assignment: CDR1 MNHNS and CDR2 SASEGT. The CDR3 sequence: CASRRDGDYGYTF. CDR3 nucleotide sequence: TGTGCCAGCAGGAGGGACGGTGACTATGGCTACACCTTC.

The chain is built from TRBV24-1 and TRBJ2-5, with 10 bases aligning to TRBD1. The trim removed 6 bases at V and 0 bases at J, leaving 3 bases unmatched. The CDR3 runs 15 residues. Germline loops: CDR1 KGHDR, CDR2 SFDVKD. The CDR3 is CATSTDRGDQETQYF. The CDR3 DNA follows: TGTGCCACCAGTACGGACAGGGGGGACCAAGAGACCCAGTACTTC.

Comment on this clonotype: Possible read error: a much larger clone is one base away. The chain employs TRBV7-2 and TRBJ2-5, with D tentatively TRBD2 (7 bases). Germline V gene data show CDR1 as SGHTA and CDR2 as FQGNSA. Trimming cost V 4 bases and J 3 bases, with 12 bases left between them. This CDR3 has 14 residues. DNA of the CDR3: TGTACCAGCAGCTGGGGGGGGCCCGAAGAGACCCAGTACTTC. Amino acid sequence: CTSSWGGPEETQYF.

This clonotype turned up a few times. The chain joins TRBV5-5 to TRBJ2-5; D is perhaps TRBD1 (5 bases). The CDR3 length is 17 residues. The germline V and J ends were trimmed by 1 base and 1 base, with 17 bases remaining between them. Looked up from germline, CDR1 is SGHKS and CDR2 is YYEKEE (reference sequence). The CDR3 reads CASSLRGDRQFQETQYF. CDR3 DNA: TGTGCCAGCAGCTTGAGAGGAGACAGACAGTTCCAAGAGACCCAGTACTTC.

The CDR3 coding sequence is TGTGCCAGTAGTTGGGGCCCATCCACAGATACGCAGTATTTT. It specifies CASSWGPSTDTQYF. The J gene is TRBJ2-3, the V gene TRBV19, with a tentative D call TRBD1 (5 bases). Germline V CDR1 and CDR2: LNHDA, SQIVND (reference sequence). The CDR3 covers 14 residues. V lost 5 bases, J lost 2 bases, and 11 bases lay in between. Based on the CDR3 plus reference TRBV19 and TRBJ2-3, the full variable domain is DGGITQSPKYLFRKEGQNVTLSCEQNLNHDAMYWYRQDPGQGLRLIYYSQIVNDFQKGDIAEGYSVSREKKESFPLTVTSAQKNPTAFYLCASSWGPSTDTQYFGPGTRLTVL.

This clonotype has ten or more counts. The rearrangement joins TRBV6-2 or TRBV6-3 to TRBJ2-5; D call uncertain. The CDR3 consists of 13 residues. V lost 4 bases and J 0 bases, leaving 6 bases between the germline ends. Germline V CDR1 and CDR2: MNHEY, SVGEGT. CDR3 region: CASSWVDQETQYF. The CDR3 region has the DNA TGTGCCAGCAGTTGGGTGGACCAAGAGACCCAGTACTTC.

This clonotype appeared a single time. The CDR3 bases are TGTGCCAGCAGTCGATCCGGGACAGGGATTGCACACACTGAAGCTTTCTTT. Its translation: CASSRSGTGIAHTEAFF. This chain uses TRBV3-1 with TRBJ1-1, with 9 bases matching TRBD1. The CDR3 totals 17 residues. Trimming took 6 bases from V and 3 from J; bases not matched to a gene: 14. Germline V gene data show CDR1 as LGHDT and CDR2 as YNNKEL (reference sequence).

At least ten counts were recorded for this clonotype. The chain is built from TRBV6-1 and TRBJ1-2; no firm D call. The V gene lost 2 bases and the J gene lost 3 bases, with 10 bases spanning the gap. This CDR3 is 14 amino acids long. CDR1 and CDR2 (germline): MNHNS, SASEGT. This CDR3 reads CASSERVDHYGYTF. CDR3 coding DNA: TGTGCCAGCAGTGAAAGGGTCGATCACTATGGCTACACCTTC.

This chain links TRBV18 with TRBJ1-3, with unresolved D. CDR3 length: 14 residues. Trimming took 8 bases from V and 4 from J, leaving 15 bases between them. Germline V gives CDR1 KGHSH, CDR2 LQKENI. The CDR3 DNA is TGTGCCAGCCTTCAAAGGGAATCCGGAAACACCATATATTTT. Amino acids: CASLQRESGNTIYF.

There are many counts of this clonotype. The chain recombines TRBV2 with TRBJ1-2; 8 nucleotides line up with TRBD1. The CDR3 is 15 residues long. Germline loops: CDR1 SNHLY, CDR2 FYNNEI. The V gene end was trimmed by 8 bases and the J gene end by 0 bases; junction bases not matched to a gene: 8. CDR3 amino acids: CASSLQGGPNYGYTF. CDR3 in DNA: TGTGCCAGCTCATTACAGGGGGGACCTAACTATGGCTACACCTTC.

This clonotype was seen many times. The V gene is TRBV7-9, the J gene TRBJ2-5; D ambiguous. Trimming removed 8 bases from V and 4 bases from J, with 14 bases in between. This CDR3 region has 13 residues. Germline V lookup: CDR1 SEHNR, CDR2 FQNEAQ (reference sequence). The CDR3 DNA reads TGTGCCAGCGGAATGAGTTGGGGAGAGACCCAGTACTTC. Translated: CASGMSWGETQYF.

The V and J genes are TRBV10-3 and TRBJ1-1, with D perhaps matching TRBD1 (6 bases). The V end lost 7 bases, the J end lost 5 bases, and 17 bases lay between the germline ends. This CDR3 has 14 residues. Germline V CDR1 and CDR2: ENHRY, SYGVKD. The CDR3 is CAIKKAGERTEAFF. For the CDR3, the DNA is TGTGCCATCAAGAAAGCAGGGGAGCGGACTGAAGCTTTCTTT.

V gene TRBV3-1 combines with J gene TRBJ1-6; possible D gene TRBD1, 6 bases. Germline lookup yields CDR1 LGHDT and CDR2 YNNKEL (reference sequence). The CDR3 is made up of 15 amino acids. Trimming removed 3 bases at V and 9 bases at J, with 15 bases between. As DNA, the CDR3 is TGTGCCAGCAGCCAGGGGGCGCAGGGAGGTTCACCCCTCCACTTT. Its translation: CASSQGAQGGSPLHF.

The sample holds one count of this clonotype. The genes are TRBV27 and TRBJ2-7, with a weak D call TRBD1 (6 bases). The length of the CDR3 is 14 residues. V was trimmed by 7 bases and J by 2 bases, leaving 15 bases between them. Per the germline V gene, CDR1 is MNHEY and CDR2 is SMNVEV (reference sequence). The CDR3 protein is CASKFQGSAYEQYF. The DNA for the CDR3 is TGTGCCAGCAAGTTCCAGGGGTCGGCCTACGAGCAGTACTTC.

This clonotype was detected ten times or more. The CDR3 here is CSARLAGVRNTQYF. CDR3 DNA sequence: TGCAGTGCTAGACTAGCGGGAGTGCGTAATACGCAGTATTTT. V usage is TRBV20-1 and J usage is TRBJ2-3; 10 bases are a match to TRBD2. V shed 2 bases, J shed 7 bases, and the junction held 6 bases outside the gene matches. CDR1 DFQATT and CDR2 SNEGSKA come from the germline V gene (reference sequence). This CDR3 has 14 amino acids.

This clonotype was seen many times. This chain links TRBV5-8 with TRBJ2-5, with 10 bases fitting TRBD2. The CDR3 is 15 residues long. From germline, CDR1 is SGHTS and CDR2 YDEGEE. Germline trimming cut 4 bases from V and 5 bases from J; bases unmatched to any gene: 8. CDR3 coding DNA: TGTGCCAGCAGCGTAACCGGGACTAGCGCCGAGACCCAGTACTTC. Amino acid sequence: CASSVTGTSAETQYF.

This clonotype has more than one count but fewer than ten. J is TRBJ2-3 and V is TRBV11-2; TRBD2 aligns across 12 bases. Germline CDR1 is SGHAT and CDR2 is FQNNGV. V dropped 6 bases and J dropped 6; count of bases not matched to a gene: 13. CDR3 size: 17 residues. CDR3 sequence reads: CASSFRTSGEPRDTQYF. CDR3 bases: TGTGCCAGCAGTTTCCGGACTAGCGGGGAGCCAAGGGATACGCAGTATTTT.

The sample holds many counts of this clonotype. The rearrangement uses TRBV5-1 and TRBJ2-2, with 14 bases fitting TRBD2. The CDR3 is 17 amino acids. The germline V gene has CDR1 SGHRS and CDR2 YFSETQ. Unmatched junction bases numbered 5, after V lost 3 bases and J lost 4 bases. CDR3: CASSYQGLAGGTGELFF. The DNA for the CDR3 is TGCGCCAGCAGCTACCAAGGACTAGCGGGAGGCACCGGGGAGCTGTTTTTT.

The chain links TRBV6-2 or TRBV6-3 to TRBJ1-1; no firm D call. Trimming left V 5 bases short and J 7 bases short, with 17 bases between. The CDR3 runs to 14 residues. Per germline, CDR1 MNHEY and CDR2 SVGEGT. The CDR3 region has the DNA TGTGCCAGCAGTGCTGATTGGGCTTGGGGTGAAGCTTTCTTT. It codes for CASSADWAWGEAFF.

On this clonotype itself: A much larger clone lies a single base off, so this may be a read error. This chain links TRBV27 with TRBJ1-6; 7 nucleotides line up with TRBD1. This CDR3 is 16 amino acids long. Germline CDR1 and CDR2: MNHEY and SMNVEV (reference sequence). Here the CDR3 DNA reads TGTGCCAGCAGTGGACAGGCGCGTTCATATAATTCACCCCCCCACTTT. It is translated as CASSGQARSYNSPPHF.

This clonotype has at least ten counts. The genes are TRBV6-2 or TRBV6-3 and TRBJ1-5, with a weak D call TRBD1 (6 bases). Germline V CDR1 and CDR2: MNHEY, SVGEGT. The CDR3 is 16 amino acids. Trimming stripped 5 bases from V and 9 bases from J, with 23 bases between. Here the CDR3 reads CASSPETQGGHAPQHF. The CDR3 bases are TGTGCCAGCAGTCCCGAAACACAGGGAGGTCATGCGCCCCAGCATTTT.

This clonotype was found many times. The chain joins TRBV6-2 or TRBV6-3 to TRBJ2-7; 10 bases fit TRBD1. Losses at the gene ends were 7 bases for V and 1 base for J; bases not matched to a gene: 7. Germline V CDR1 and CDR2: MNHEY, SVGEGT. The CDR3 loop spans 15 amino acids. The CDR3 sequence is CASMGWDRGSYEQYF. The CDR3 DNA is TGTGCCAGCATGGGCTGGGACAGGGGATCCTACGAGCAGTACTTC.

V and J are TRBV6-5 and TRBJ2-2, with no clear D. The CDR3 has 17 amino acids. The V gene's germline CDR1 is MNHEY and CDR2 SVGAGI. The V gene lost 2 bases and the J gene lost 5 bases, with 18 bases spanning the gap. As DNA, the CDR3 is TGTGCCAGCAGTTACCTCCCGGGTCCCCAAAGGACCGGGGAGCTGTTTTTT. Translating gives CASSYLPGPQRTGELFF.

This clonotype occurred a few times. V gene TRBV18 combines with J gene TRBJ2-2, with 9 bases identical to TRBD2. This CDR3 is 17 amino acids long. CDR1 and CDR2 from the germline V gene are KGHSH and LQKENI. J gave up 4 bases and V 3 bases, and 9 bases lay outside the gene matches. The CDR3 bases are TGTGCCAGCTCACCCTTAGCAGCGGGAGGCGGCACCGGGGAGCTGTTTTTT. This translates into CASSPLAAGGGTGELFF.

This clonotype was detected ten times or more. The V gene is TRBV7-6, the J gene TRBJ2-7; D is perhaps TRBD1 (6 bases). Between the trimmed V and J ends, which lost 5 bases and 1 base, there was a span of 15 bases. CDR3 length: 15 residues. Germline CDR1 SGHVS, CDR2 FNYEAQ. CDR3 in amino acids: CASSHQGTPSYEQYF. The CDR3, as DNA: TGTGCCAGCAGCCACCAGGGGACCCCTTCCTACGAGCAGTACTTC.

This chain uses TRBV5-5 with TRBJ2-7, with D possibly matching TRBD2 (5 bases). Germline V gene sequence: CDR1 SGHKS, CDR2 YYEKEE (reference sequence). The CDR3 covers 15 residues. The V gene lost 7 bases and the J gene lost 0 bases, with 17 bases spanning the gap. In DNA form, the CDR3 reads TGTGCCAGCGGCCAAGAGGGCCTTAGCTCCTACGAGCAGTACTTC. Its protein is CASGQEGLSSYEQYF.

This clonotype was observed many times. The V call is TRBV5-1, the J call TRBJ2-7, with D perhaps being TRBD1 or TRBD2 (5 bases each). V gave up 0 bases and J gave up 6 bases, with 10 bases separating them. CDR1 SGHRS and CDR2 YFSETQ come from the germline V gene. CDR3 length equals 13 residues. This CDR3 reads CASSLAGRSEQYF. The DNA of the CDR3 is TGCGCCAGCAGCTTGGCGGGACGGTCCGAGCAGTACTTC.

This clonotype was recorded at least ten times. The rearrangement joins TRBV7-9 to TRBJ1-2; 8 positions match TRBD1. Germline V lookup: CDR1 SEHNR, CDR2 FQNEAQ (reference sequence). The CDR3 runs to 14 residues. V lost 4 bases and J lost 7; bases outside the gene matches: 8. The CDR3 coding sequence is TGTGCCAGCAGCTCAGGACAGGGCCAACGTGGCTACACCTTC. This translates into CASSSGQGQRGYTF.

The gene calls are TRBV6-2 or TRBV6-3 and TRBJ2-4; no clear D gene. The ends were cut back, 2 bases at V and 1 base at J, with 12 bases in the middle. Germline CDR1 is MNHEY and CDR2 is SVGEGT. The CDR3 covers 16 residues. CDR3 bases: TGTGCCAGCAGTTACCCGACGCTCCCCGCCAAAAACATTCAGTACTTC. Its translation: CASSYPTLPAKNIQYF.

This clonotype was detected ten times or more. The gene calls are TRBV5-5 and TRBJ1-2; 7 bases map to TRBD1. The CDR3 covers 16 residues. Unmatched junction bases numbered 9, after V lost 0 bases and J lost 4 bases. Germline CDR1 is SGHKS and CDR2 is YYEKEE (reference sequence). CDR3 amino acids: CASSLALRGGGYGYTF. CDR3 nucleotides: TGTGCCAGCAGCTTGGCCTTAAGAGGGGGCGGCTATGGCTACACCTTC.

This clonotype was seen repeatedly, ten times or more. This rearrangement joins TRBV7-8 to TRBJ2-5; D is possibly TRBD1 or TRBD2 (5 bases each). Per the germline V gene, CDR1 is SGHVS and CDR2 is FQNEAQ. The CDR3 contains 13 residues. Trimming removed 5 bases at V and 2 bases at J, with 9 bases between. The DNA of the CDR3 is TGTGCCAGCAGCAAGGGACCACAAGAGACCCAGTACTTC. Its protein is CASSKGPQETQYF. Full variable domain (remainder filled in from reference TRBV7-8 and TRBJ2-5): GAGVSQSPRYKVAKRGQDVALRCDPISGHVSLFWYQQALGQGPEFLTYFQNEAQLDKSGLPSDRFFAERPEGSVSTLKIQRTQQEDSAVYLCASSKGPQETQYFGPGTRLLVL.